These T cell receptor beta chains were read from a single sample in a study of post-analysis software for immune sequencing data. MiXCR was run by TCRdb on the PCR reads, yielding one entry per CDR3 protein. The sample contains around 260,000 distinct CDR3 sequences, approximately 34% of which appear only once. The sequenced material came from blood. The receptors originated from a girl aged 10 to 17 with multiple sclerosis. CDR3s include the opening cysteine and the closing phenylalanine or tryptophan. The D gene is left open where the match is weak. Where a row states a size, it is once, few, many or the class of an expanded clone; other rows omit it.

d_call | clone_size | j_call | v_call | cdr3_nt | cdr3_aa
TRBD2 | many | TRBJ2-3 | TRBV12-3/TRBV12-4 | TGTGCCAGCAGTTTATCTGCGGGAGCCCCAGATACGCAGTATTTT | CASSLSAGAPDTQYF
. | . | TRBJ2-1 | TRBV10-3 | TGTGCCATCAGTGGGTTGGTGCGAGGGGGGAGCTCCTACAATGAGCAGTTCTTC | CAISGLVRGGSSYNEQFF
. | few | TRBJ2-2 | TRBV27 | TGTGCCAGCAGTTCAAACCTACGCAAGTCTTTTGACTCCGGGGAGCTGTTTTTT | CASSSNLRKSFDSGELFF
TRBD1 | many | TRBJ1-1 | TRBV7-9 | TGTGCCAGCAGCTTAGCTGGCAGGGGGTATGCTTTCTTT | CASSLAGRGYAFF
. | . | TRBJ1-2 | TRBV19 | TGTGCCAGTAGCACCAGGGTGAGGAACTATGGCTACACCTTC | CASSTRVRNYGYTF
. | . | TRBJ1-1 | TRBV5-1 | TGCGCCAGCAAGATCGGGACTGAAGCTTTCTTT | CASKIGTEAFF
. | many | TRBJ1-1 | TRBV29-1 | TGCAGCGTTGTGGCGACTGAAGCTTTCTTT | CSVVATEAFF
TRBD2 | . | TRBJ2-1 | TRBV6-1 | TGTGCCAGCAGTAACAGCGGGAGGGCCGATGAGCAGTTCTTC | CASSNSGRADEQFF
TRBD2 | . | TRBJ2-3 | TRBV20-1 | TGCAGTGCTAGGAATAGCGGGAAAACAGATACGCAGTATTTT | CSARNSGKTDTQYF
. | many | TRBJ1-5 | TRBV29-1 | TGCAGCGTTAGAAGAGGGGCGAATCAGCCCCAGCATTTT | CSVRRGANQPQHF
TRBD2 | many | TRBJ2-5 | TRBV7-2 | TGTGCCAGCAGCTTCACTAGCGAGCACCAAGAGACCCAGTACTTC | CASSFTSEHQETQYF
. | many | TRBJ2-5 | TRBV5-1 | TGCGCCAGCAGCTTGGAGGCCAGTGTGTACCAAGAGACCCAGTACTTC | CASSLEASVYQETQYF
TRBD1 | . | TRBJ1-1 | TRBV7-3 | TGTGCCAGCAGCCCATCGGGACAGGAAGCTTTCTTT | CASSPSGQEAFF
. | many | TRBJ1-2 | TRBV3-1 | TGTGCCAGCAGCCAACTGTGGGACCGGACTAACTATGGCTACACCTTC | CASSQLWDRTNYGYTF
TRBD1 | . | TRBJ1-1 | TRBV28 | TGTGCCAGCAGGATACCACTAACAGGGGTAGGTGAAGCTTTCTTT | CASRIPLTGVGEAFF
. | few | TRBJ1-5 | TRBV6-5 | TGTGCCAGCAGGGCCCCGGAGCTCAATCAGCCCCAGCATTTT | CASRAPELNQPQHF
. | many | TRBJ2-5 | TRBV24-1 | TGTGCCACCAGTGATCCGGGTCGAGAGACCCAGTACTTC | CATSDPGRETQYF
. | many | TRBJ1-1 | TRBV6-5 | TGTGCCAGCAGTTACTCCGGGAGTTCTCTTGGGAACACTGAAGCTTTCTTT | CASSYSGSSLGNTEAFF
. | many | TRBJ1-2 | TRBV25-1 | TGTGCCAGCAGTGAAAAAGGGCAGGTTACTGGCTACACCTTC | CASSEKGQVTGYTF
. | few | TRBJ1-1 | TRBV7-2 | TGTGCCAGCAGCTTAGTGGAAGGGGAAGCTTTCTTT | CASSLVEGEAFF
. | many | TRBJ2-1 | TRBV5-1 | TGCGCCAGCAGGTCGCTCGACAGGAGCTCCTACAATGAGCAGTTCTTC | CASRSLDRSSYNEQFF
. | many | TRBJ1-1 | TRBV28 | TGTGCCGTACAGGAAATGAACACTGAAGCTTTCTTT | CAVQEMNTEAFF
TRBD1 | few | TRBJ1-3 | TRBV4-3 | TGCGCCAGCAGCCAATTGGGACAGCTCTCTGGAAACACCATATATTTT | CASSQLGQLSGNTIYF
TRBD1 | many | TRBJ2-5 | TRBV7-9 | TGTGCCAGCCTCCAGGGGGCGGAGGAGACCCAGTACTTC | CASLQGAEETQYF
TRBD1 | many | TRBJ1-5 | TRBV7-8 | TGTGCCAGCAGCTGGGACAGGGGGAATCAGCCCCAGCATTTT | CASSWDRGNQPQHF
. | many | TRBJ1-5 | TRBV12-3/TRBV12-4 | TGTGCCAGCAGTTTAGCGCTCGGGAATCAGCCCCAGCATTTT | CASSLALGNQPQHF
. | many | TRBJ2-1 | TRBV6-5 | TGTGCCAGCAGTCCGGACTCCGCACTACAATTAGAGCAGTTCTTC | CASSPDSALQLEQFF
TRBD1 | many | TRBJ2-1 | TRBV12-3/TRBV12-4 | TGTGCCAGCATTCACAGGGGGCTCAATGAGCAGTTCTTC | CASIHRGLNEQFF
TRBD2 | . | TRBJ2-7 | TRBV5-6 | TGTGCCAGCAGCTTTGGGATAGCGGGGATCTACGAGCAGTACTTC | CASSFGIAGIYEQYF
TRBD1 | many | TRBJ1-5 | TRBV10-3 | TGTGCCATCGGCCTACAGGGGCCCGATCAGCCCCAGCATTTT | CAIGLQGPDQPQHF
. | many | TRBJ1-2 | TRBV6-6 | TGTGCCAGCAGTTACAGGGAGTGGGACTATGGCTACACCTTC | CASSYREWDYGYTF
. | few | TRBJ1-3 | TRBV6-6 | TGTGCCATACGAGGGGGGAACTCTGGAAACACCATATATTTT | CAIRGGNSGNTIYF